This T cell receptor beta chain came from a study of blood T cells in healthy people across ages. Together with a sample-barcoded 5' primer, a J-beta primer mix was included in a second PCR lasting roughly 6 to 12 cycles. From the 5' RACE reads, TCRdb called clonotypes with MiXCR, one entry per CDR3 protein. The data contain over 1.5 million distinct CDR3 sequences, roughly 50% of them singletons. V dropped 4 bases and J dropped 9 bases, with 14 bases sitting between them. The CDR3 runs 13 residues. Germline loops: CDR1 SGDLS, CDR2 YYNGEE. This clonotype appeared a single time. Material for sequencing was blood. This TCR derives from a woman aged 35 to 49 in good health. The chain uses TRBV9 and TRBJ2-1, with D perhaps TRBD1 (6 bases). The CDR3 DNA reads TGTGCCAGCAGCCACCTTCTAGGGGGTGAGCAGTTCTTC. Translated, it gives CASSHLLGGEQFF. Drawing the rest from reference TRBV9 and TRBJ2-1, the complete variable domain is DSGVTQTPKHLITATGQRVTLRCSPRSGDLSVYWYQQSLDQGLQFLIQYYNGEERAKGNILERFSAQQFPDLHSELNLSSLELGDSALYFCASSHLLGGEQFFGPGTRLTVL.